The entry that follows covers one T cell receptor beta chain sequence. The data are from a study of T cell clones after liver transplantation. The overall study: Tolerance: complete withdrawal held at least one year, liver enzymes staying within twice normal.

TCRdb's copy holds only in-frame clones and misses some; the assay was immunoSEQ multiplex PCR. The sample gives roughly 73,000 clones, roughly 80% of which show up once; about 0.64% is in the top ten. Sequenced material: CD4+ T cells from blood, taken before liver transplant. This TCR derives from a human donor who received a liver transplant.

DNA of the CDR3: TGCAGCGTCGGACAGGGGAACACTGAAGCTTTCTTT. The encoded protein is CSVGQGNTEAFF. This chain uses TRBV29-1 with TRBJ1-1, with TRBD1 matching over 8 bases. V shed 6 bases, J shed 1 base, and the junction held 1 base outside the gene matches. This CDR3 is built from 12 residues. Per germline, CDR1 SQVTM and CDR2 ANQGSEA.